What follows describes a single TCR beta chain. Its antigen is currently unknown. The data are from a study of shared clonotypes between healthy human individuals. Study results and limitations: Non-shared clonotypes displayed generation probabilities falling below those of clonotypes present in all four donors. Rarefaction gave evidence that sorted-subset sequencing remained incomplete despite large depth.

The protocol was immunoSEQ multiplex PCR, while the TCRdb copy is restricted to in-frame clones and leaves out a portion. The repertoire holds roughly 2.2 million clones, with about 90% as singletons. The V end was cut by 2 bases, the J end by 3 bases, with 11 bases between. Germline V CDR1 and CDR2: SGHDN, FVKESK. There are 14 residues in the CDR3. Donors comprised only Caucasian adults living in Nashville, Tennessee. The chain joins TRBV14 to TRBJ2-7; D not resolved. This receptor was taken from a man younger than 30 in good health. Some clones in this sample may be carry-over from other donors' samples. Sequenced sample: naive CD4+ T cells from PBMCs. Described subset: CD45RA+ positively selected. The CDR3 region has the DNA TGTGCCAGCAGCCAACTGGGATCGTTCTACGAGCAGTACTTC. Protein sequence: CASSQLGSFYEQYF.